This T cell receptor (beta chain) was sequenced in a study of blood T cell repertoires in COVID-19. Study background: Sites in the United States, Italy and Spain provided acute and convalescent COVID-19 samples. T cells, B-cell-depleted T cells, or PBMCs supplied cDNA or gDNA.

Per the study methods: By means of reference gene primer amplification, nucleated cell counts were estimated. Method: immunoSEQ multiplex PCR; TCRdb's copy keeps in-frame clones and lacks some. V, J and clone size derive from that table, while D and trimming were established from the DNA sequence. The sample lists just under 95,000 clones; around 80% were seen once. The TCR originated in a man aged 50 or older who had recovered from COVID-19. Input material: peripheral blood.

In nucleotides, the CDR3 is TGTGCCACCAGTGTATCCAGGGGGCTGGCCGGGGAGCTGTTTTTT. Protein: CATSVSRGLAGELFF. The chain has TRBV24-1 and TRBJ2-2; TRBD1 matches at 8 bases. Germline loops: CDR1 KGHDR, CDR2 SFDVKD. CDR3 length equals 15 residues. The V and J ends lost 5 bases and 6 bases, in that order; junction bases with no gene match: 7.